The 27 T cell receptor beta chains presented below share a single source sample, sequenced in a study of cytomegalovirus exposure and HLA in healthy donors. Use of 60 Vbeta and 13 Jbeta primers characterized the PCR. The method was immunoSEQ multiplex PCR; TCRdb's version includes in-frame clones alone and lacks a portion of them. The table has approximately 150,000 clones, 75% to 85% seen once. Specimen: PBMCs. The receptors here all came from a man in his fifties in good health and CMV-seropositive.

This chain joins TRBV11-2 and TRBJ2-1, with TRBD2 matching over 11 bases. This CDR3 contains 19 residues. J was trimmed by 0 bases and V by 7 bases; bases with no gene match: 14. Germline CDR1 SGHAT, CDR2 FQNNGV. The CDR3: CASTTGVASGRFSYNEQFF. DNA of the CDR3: TGTGCCAGCACCACAGGGGTGGCTAGCGGGAGGTTCTCCTACAATGAGCAGTTCTTC.

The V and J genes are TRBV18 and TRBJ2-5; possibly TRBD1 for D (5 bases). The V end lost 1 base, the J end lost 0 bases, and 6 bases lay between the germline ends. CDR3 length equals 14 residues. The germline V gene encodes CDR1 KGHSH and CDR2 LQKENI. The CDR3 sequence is CASSPRTNQETQYF. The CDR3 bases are TGTGCCAGCTCACCACGGACAAACCAAGAGACCCAGTACTTC.

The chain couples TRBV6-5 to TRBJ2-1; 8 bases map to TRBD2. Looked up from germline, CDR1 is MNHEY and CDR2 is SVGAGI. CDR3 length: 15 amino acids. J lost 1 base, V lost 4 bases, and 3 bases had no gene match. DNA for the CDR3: TGTGCCAGCAGTTTAGCGGGGCGTTCCTACAATGAGCAGTTCTTC. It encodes CASSLAGRSYNEQFF.

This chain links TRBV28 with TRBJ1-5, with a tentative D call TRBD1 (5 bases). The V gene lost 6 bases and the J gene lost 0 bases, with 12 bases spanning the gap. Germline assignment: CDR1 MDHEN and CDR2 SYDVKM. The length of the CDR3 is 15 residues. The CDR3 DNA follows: TGTGCCAGCAGGCGTTTCAGGGATAGCAATCAGCCCCAGCATTTT. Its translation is CASRRFRDSNQPQHF.

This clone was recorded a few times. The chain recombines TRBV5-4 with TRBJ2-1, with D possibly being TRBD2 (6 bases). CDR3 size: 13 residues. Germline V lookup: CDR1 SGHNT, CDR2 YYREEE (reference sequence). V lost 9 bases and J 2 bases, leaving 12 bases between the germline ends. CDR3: CATRDSPYNEQFF. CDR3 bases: TGTGCCACAAGGGACTCCCCCTACAATGAGCAGTTCTTC.

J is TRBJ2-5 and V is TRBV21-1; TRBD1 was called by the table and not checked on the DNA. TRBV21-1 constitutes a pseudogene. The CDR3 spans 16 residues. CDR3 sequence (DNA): TGTGCCAGCAGCAAAGCTTCGGGACAGAGGGAAGAGACCCAGTACTTC. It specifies CASSKASGQREETQYF.

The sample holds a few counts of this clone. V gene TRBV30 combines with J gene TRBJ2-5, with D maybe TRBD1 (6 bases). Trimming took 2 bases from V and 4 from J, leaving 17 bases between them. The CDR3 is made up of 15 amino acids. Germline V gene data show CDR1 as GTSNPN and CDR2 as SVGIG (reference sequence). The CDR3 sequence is CAWSPFQGSVETQYF. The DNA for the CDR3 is TGTGCCTGGAGTCCTTTTCAGGGGAGTGTAGAGACCCAGTACTTC.

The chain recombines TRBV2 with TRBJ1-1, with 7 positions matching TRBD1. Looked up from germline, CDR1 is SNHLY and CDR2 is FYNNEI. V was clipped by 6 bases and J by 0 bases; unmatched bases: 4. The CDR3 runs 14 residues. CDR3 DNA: TGTGCCAGCAGAGGTGACAGGGTGAACACTGAAGCTTTCTTT. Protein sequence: CASRGDRVNTEAFF.

The CDR3 coding sequence is TGTGCCAGCTCACCATCTAGCGGGGGGCCAACAGATACGCAGTATTTT. The encoded protein is CASSPSSGGPTDTQYF. V and J are TRBV18 and TRBJ2-3; TRBD2 matches at 11 bases. CDR3 length: 16 amino acids. The junction had 4 bases not matched to a gene; V was cut back by 2 bases and J by 3 bases. CDR1 and CDR2 from the germline V gene are KGHSH and LQKENI.

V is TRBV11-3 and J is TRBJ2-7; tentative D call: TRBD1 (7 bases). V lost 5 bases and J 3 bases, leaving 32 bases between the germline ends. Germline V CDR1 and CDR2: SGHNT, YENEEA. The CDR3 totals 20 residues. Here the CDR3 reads CASSPSRGAEDGLSGYEQYF. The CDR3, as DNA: TGTGCCAGCAGCCCTAGCAGGGGGGCTGAGGACGGGCTCTCTGGCTACGAGCAGTACTTC.

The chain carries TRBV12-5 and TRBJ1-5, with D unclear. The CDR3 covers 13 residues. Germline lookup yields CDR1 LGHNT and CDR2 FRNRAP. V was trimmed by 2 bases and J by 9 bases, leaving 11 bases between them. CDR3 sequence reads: CASGLTSFGPQHF. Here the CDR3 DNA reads TGTGCTAGTGGTTTGACCTCATTCGGGCCCCAGCATTTT.

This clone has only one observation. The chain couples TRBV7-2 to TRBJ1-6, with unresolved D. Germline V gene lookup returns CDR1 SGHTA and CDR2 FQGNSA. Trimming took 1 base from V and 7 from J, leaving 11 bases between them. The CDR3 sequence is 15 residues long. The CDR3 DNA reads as TGTGCCAGCAGCTTAGGGGCCAGAGAGAATTCACCCCTCCACTTT. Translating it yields CASSLGARENSPLHF.

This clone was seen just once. Here the CDR3 DNA reads TGCGCCAGCAGTGGGACCGGGGGGTACTATGGCTACACCTTC. Protein sequence: CASSGTGGYYGYTF. V and J are TRBV10-2 and TRBJ1-2; D is perhaps TRBD1 (5 bases). Germline CDR1 and CDR2: WSHSY and SAAADI. CDR3 length equals 14 residues. The V gene lost 4 bases and the J gene lost 3 bases, with 12 bases spanning the gap.

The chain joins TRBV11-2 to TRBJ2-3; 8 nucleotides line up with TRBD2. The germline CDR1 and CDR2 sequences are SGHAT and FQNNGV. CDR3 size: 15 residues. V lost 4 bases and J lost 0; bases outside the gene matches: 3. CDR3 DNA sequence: TGTGCCAGCAGCTCCCGGGGGGGAAGCACAGATACGCAGTATTTT. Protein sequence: CASSSRGGSTDTQYF. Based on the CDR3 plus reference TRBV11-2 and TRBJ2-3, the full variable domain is EAGVAQSPRYKIIEKRQSVAFWCNPISGHATLYWYQQILGQGPKLLIQFQNNGVVDDSQLPKDRFSAERLKGVDSTLKIQPAKLEDSAVYLCASSSRGGSTDTQYFGPGTRLTVL.

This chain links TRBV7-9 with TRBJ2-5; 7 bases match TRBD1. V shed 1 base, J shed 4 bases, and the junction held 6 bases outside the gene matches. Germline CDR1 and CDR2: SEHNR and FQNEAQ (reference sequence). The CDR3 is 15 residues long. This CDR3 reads CASSLGDRVAETQYF. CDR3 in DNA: TGTGCCAGCAGCTTAGGCGACAGGGTCGCAGAGACCCAGTACTTC.

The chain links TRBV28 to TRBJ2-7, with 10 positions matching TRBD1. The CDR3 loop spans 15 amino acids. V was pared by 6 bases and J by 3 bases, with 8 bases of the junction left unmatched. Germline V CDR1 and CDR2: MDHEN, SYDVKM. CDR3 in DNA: TGTGCCAGCAGCTTCCGACAGGGGGCCCTCTACGAGCAGTACTTC. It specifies CASSFRQGALYEQYF.

CDR3 loop: CASSFHGTPCLVHEQYF. The CDR3 DNA follows: TGTGCCAGCAGTTTTCACGGGACTCCTTGCCTAGTCCACGAGCAGTACTTC. The genes are TRBV6-4 and TRBJ2-7; D perhaps matches TRBD2 (6 bases). CDR1 MRHNA and CDR2 SNTAGT come from the germline V gene. The CDR3 sequence is 17 residues long. Deletions cut 5 bases from V and 5 bases from J, with 25 bases between.

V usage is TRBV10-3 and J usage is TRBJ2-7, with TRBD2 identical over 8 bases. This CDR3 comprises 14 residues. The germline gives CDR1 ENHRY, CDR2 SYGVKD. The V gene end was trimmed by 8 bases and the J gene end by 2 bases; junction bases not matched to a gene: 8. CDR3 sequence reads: CAIAGSGRTYEQYF. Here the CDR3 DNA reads TGTGCCATCGCCGGCAGCGGGAGAACCTACGAGCAGTACTTC.

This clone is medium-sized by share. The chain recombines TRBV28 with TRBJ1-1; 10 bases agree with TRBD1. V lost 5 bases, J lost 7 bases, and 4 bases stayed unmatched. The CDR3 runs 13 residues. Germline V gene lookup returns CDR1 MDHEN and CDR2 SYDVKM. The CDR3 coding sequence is TGTGCCAGCAGTCCGGGACAGGGGATTGAAGCTTTCTTT. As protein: CASSPGQGIEAFF.

Here the CDR3 reads CASSTRGPSYEQYF. The CDR3 DNA reads as TGCGCCAGCAGCACCAGGGGCCCCTCCTACGAGCAGTACTTC. This sequence joins TRBV5-1 and TRBJ2-7; D is possibly TRBD1 (6 bases). In germline, CDR1 is SGHRS, CDR2 YFSETQ. This CDR3 comprises 14 residues. V lost 4 bases and J lost 0, with 11 bases in between.

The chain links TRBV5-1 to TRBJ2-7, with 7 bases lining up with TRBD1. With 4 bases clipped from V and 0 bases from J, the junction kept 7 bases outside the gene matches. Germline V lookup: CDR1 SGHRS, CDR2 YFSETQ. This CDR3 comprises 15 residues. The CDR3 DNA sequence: TGCGCCAGCAGCGCCGGGACAGTTTACTCCTACGAGCAGTACTTC. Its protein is CASSAGTVYSYEQYF.

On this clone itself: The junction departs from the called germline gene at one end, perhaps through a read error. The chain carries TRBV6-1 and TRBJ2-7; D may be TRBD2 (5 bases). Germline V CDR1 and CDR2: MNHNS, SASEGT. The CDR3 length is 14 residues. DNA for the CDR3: TGTGCCAGCAGTGAATATGGGAGCTCCTACGAGCAGCACTTC. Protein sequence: CASSEYGSSYEQHF.

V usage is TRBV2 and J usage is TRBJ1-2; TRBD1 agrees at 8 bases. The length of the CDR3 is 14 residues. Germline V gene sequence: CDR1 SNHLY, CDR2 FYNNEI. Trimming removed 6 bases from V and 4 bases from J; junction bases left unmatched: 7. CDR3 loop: CASREDRASYGYTF. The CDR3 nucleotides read TGTGCCAGCAGGGAGGACAGGGCCTCCTATGGCTACACCTTC.

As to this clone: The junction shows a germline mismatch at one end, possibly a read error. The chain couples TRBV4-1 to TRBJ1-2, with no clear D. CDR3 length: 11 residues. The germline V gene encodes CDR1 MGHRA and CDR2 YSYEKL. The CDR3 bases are TGCGCCAGCAGCCAAGGGGCAACCCACGACTTC. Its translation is CASSQGATHDF.

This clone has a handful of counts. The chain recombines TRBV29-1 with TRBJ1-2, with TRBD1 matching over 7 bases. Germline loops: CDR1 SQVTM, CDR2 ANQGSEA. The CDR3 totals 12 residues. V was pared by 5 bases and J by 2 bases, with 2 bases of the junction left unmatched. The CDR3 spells CSVKQGNYGYTF. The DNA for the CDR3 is TGCAGCGTTAAACAGGGGAACTATGGCTACACCTTC.

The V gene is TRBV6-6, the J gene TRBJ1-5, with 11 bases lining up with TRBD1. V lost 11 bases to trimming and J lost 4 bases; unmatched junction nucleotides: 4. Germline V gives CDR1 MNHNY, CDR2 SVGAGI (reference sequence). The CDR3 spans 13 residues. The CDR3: CAGQGARNQPQHF. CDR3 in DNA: TGTGCCGGACAGGGGGCGCGGAATCAGCCCCAGCATTTT.

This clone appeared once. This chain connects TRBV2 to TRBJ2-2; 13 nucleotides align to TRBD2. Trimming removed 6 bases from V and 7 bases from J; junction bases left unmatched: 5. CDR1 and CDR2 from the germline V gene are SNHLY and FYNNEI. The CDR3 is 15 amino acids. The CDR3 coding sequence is TGTGCCAGCAGCGGACTAGCGGGAGAAGGCGGGGAGCTGTTTTTT. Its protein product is CASSGLAGEGGELFF.